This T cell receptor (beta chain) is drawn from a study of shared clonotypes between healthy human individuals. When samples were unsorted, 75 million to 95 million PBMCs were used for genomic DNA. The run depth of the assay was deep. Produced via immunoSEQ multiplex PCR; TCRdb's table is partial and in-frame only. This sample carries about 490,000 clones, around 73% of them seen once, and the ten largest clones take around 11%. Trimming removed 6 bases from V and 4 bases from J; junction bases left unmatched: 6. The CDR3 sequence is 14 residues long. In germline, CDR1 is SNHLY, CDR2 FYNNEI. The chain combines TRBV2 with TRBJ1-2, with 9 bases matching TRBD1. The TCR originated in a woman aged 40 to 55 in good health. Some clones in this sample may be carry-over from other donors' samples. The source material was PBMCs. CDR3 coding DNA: TGTGCCAGCAGGAATGGGGGACAGGGCTATGGCTACACCTTC. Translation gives CASRNGGQGYGYTF.